This TCR beta chain was captured in a study of cytomegalovirus exposure and HLA in healthy donors. Primers for the PCR totalled 60 Vbeta and 13 Jbeta. TCRdb's table, derived via immunoSEQ multiplex PCR, lists solely in-frame clones and lacks some. The table lists about 170,000 clones, around 80% of them singletons. About this clone itself: The antigen remains unidentified.

Whole-study findings and limits: Reported results showed that the classifier diagnosed cytomegalovirus status with high specificity and sensitivity.

Trimming at V came to 8 bases and at J to 1 base, leaving 11 bases not matched to a gene. The length of the CDR3 is 16 residues. From germline, CDR1 is SNHLY and CDR2 FYNNEI. Specimen: PBMCs. The sequence was obtained from a male donor in good health and CMV-seronegative. The chain joins TRBV2 to TRBJ2-3, with 8 bases matching TRBD2. CDR3 DNA sequence: TGTGCCAGCTCCCCCTTAGCGGGATCCCGCACAGATACGCAGTATTTT. Residues: CASSPLAGSRTDTQYF. Looking up the rest from reference TRBV2 and TRBJ2-3 gives the full variable domain: EPEVTQTPSHQVTQMGQEVILRCVPISNHLYFYWYRQILGQKVEFLVSFYNNEISEKSEIFDDQFSVERPDGSNFTLKIRSTKLEDSAMYFCASSPLAGSRTDTQYFGPGTRLTVL.